The clone carrying this TCR beta chain was detected many times. What it binds is not known. A single record per CDR3 protein comes from TCRdb applying MiXCR to the reads. Of a few hundred thousand distinct CDR3 sequences in the sample, 33% were seen once. The sample comes from a study of T cell repertoires in cytomegalovirus infection. Study summary: A matching HLA type, together with CMV infection, was signaled by public TCR beta signatures.

This CDR3 has 16 residues. Germline V lookup: CDR1 SGHTA, CDR2 FQGNSA. Trimming removed 2 bases from V and 8 bases from J, with 19 bases in between. Study-wide findings and caveats: CMV-specific TCR beta clonotypes restricted by HLA-C dominated the ex vivo response.

Sequencing used cultured PBMCs, obtained from culture after CMV antigen stimulation. The gene calls are TRBV7-2 and TRBJ2-1; weak D call: TRBD2 (6 bases). The sequence came from a human donor in good health (CMV status not recorded). Some clones in this sample may be carry-over from other donors' samples. This CDR3 is CASSLRTGRGGDEQFF. As DNA, the CDR3 is TGTGCCAGCAGCTTAAGAACGGGACGGGGAGGCGATGAGCAGTTCTTC.